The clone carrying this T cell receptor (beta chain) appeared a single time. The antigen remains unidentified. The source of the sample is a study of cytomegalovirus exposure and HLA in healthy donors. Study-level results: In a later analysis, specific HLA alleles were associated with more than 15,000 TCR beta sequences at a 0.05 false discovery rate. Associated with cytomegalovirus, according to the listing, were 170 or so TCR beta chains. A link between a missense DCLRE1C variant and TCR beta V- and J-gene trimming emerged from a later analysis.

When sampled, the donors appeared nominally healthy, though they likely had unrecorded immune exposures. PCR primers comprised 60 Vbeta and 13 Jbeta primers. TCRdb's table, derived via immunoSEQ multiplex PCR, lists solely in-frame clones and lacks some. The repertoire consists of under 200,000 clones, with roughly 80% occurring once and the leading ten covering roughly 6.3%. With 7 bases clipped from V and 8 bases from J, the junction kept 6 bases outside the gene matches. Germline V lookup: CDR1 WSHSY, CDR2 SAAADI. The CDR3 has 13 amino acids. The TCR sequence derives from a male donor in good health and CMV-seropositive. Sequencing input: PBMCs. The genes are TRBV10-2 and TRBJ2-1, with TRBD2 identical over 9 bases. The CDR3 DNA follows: TGCGCCAGCAATAGCGGGAGTTCTTATGAGCAGTTCTTC. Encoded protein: CASNSGSSYEQFF.